This T cell receptor (beta chain) appears in the sequencing data of a study of T cell responses to AZD1222 COVID-19 vaccine. Study-wide results and caveats: Among vaccine-associated CD4 TCRs, coverage spanned spike, with dominance at 160-218 and 743-854. Increases in Spike-specific TCR breadth and depth were seen after two AZD1222 doses. Targeting of unmutated variant regions was reportedly seen in nearly half of spike-specific TCRs. Donors, mostly white British, included more females; clonal diversity was possibly underestimated.

Points on this clone: Its antigen is still unknown.

Profiling relied on immunoSEQ multiplex PCR, and the TCRdb table lists in-frame clones only, not all of them. The sample includes around 100,000 clones, approximately 84% of them seen just once. The origin of this receptor is an adult in good health. Sequencing was performed on peripheral blood, taken on day 0 of AZD1222 vaccination.

CDR3: CASSHRQGSGEQYF. CDR3 in DNA: TGTGCCAGCAGCCACCGACAGGGTTCTGGCGAGCAGTACTTC. The chain has TRBV5-4 and TRBJ2-7; TRBD1 agrees at 7 bases. Per the germline V gene, CDR1 is SGHNT and CDR2 is YYREEE (reference sequence). This CDR3 has 14 residues. V lost 4 bases to trimming and J lost 6 bases; unmatched junction nucleotides: 10.